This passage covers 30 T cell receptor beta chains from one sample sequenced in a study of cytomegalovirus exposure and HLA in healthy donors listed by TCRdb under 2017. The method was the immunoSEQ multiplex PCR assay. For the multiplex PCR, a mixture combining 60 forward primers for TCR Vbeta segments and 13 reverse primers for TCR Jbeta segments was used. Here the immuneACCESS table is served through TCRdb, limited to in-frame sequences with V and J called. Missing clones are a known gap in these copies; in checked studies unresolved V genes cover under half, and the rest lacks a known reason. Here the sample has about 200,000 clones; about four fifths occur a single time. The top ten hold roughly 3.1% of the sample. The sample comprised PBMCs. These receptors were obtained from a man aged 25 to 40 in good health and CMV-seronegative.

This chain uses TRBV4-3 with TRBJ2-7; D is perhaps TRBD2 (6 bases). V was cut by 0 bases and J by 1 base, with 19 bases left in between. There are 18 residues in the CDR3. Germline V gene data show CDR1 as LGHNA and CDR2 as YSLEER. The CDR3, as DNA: TGCGCCAGCAGCCAAGATCGATCCTCCGGGGGAAGGTCCTACGAGCAGTACTTC. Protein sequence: CASSQDRSSGGRSYEQYF.

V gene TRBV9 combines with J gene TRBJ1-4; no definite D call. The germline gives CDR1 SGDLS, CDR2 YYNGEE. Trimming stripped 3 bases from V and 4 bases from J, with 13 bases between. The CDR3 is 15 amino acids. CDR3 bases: TGTGCCAGCAGCGCGGACGGAGGCTTTAATGAAAAACTGTTTTTT. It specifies CASSADGGFNEKLFF. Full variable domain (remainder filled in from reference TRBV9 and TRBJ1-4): DSGVTQTPKHLITATGQRVTLRCSPRSGDLSVYWYQQSLDQGLQFLIQYYNGEERAKGNILERFSAQQFPDLHSELNLSSLELGDSALYFCASSADGGFNEKLFFGSGTQLSVL.

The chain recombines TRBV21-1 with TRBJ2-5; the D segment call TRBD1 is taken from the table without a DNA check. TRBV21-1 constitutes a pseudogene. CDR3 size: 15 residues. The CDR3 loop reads CASSKGRQGRQTQYF. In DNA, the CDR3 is TGTGCCAGCAGCAAAGGTCGACAGGGAAGGCAGACCCAGTACTTC.

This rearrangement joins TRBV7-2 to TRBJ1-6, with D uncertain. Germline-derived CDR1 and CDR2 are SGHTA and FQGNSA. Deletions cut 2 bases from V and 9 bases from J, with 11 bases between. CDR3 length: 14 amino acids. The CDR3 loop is CASSLNPASSPLHF. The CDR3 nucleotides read TGTGCCAGCAGCTTAAACCCCGCTAGTTCACCCCTCCACTTT.

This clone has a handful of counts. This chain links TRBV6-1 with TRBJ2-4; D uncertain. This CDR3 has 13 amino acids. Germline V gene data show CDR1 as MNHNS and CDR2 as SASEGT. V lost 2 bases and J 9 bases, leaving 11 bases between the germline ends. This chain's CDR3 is CASSESVGSIQYF. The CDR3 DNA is TGTGCCAGCAGTGAATCGGTTGGTAGCATTCAGTACTTC.

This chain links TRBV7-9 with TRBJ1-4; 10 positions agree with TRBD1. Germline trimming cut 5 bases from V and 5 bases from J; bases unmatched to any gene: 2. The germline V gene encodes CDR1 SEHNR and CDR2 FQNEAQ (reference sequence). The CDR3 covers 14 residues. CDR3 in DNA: TGTGCCAGCAGCCAGGGACAGGGGAATGAAAAACTGTTTTTT. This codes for CASSQGQGNEKLFF.

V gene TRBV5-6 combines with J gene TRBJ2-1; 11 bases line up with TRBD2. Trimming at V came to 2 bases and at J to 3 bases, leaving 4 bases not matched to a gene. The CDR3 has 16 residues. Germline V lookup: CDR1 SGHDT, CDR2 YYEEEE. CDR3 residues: CASSFGLAGHYNEQFF. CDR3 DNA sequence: TGTGCCAGCAGCTTTGGACTAGCGGGTCACTACAATGAGCAGTTCTTC.

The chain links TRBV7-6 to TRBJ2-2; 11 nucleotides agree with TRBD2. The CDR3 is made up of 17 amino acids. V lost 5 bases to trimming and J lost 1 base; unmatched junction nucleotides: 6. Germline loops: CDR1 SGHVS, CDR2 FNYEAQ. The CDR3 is CASSRASGGWNTGELFF. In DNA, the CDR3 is TGTGCCAGCAGCAGGGCTAGCGGGGGGTGGAACACCGGGGAGCTGTTTTTT.

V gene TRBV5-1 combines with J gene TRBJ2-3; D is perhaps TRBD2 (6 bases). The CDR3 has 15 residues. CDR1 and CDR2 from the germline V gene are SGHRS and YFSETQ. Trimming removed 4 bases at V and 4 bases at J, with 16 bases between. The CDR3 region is CASSRTGGGPDTQYF. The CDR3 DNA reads TGCGCCAGCAGCCGTACGGGTGGAGGGCCAGATACGCAGTATTTT.

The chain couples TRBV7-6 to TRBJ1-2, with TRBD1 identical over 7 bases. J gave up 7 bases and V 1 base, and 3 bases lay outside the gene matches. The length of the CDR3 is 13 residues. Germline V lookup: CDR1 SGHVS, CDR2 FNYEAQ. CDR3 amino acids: CASSLEGAIGYTF. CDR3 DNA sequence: TGTGCCAGCAGCTTAGAGGGGGCGATTGGCTACACCTTC.

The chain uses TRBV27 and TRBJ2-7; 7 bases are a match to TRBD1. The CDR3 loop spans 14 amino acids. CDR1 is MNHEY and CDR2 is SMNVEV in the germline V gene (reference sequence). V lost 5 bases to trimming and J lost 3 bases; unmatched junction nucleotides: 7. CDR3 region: CASSITTGDYEQYF. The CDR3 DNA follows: TGTGCCAGCAGTATTACAACAGGGGACTACGAGCAGTACTTC.

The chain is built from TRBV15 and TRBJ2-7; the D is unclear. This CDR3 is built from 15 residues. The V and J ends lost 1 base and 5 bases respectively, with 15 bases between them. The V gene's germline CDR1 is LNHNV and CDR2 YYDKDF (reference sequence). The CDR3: CATSRVPGLKDEQYF. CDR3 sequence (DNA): TGTGCCACCAGCAGAGTCCCGGGTCTCAAAGACGAGCAGTACTTC.

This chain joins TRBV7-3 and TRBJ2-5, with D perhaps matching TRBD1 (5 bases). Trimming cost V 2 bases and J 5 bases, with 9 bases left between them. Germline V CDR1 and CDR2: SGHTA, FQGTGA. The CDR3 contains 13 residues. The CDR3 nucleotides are TGTGCCAGCAGCTTATCAGGGTTTGAGACCCAGTACTTC. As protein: CASSLSGFETQYF.

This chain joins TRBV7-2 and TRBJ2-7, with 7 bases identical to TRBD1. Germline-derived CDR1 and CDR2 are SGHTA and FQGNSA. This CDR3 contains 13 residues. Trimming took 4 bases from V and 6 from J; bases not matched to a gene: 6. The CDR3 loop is CASSSQQGFEQYF. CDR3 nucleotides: TGTGCCAGCAGCTCCCAACAGGGGTTCGAGCAGTACTTC.

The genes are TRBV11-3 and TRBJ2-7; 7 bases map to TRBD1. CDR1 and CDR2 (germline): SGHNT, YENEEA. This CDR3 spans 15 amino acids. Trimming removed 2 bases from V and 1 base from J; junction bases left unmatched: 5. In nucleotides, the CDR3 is TGTGCCAGCAGCTTAAACACGGGACAGTCCTACGAGCAGTACTTC. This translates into CASSLNTGQSYEQYF.

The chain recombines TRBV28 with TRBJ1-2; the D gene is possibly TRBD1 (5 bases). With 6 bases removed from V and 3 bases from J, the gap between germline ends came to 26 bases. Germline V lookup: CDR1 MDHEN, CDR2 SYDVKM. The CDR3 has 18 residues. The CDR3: CASSPSGAGRWIDYGYTF. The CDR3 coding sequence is TGTGCCAGCAGCCCCTCTGGGGCTGGCCGATGGATAGACTATGGCTACACCTTC.

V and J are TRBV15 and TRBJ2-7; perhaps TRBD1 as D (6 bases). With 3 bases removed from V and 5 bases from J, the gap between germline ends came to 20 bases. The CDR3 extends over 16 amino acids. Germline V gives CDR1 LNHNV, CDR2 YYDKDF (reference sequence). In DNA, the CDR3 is TGTGCCACCAGCAGCCAATACAGGGCCTCCTGGGACGAGCAGTACTTC. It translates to CATSSQYRASWDEQYF.

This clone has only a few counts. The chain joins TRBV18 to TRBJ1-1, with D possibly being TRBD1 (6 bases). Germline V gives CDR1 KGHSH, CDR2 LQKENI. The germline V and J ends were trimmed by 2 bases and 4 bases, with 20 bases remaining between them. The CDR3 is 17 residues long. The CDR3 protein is CASSPKAGGGGGTEAFF. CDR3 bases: TGTGCCAGCTCACCAAAAGCAGGCGGGGGAGGGGGCACTGAAGCTTTCTTT.

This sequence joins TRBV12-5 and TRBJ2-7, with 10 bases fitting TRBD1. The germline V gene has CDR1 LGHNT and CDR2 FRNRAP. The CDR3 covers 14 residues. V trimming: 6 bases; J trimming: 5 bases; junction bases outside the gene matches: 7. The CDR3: CASGYGTGANEQYF. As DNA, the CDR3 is TGTGCTAGTGGCTACGGGACAGGGGCGAACGAGCAGTACTTC. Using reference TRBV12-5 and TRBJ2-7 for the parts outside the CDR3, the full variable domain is DARVTQTPRHKVTEMGQEVTMRCQPILGHNTVFWYRQTMMQGLELLAYFRNRAPLDDSGMPKDRFSAEMPDATLATLKIQPSEPRDSAVYFCASGYGTGANEQYFGPGTRLTVT.

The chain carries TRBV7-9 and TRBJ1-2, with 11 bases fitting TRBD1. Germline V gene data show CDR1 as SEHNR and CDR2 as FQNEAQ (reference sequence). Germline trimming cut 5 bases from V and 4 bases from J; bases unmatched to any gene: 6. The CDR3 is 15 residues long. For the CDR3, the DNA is TGTGCCAGCAGCGGACAGGGGGCGCCGGGCTATGGCTACACCTTC. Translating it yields CASSGQGAPGYGYTF.

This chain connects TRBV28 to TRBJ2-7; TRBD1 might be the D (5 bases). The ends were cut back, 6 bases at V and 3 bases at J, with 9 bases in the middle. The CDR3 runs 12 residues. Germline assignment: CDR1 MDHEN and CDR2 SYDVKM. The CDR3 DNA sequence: TGTGCCAGCAGGCCCGACAGCTACGAGCAGTACTTC. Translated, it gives CASRPDSYEQYF.

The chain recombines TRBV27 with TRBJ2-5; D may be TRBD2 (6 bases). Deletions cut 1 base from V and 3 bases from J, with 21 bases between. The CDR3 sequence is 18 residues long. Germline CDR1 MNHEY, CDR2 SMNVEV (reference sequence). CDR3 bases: TGTGCCAGCAGTTTATATGCCCGGACACGGAGGGTCGAAGAGACCCAGTACTTC. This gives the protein CASSLYARTRRVEETQYF.

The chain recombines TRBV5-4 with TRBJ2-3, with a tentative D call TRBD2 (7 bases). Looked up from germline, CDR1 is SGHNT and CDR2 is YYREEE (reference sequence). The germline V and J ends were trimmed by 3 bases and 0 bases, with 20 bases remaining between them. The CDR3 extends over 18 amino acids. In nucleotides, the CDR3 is TGTGCCAGCAGCTGGTGGGCGGGGGCTCTTCCTAGCACAGATACGCAGTATTTT. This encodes CASSWWAGALPSTDTQYF.

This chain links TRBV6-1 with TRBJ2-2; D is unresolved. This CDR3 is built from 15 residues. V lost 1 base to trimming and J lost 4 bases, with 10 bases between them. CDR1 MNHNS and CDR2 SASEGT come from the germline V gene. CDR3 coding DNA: TGTGCCAGCAGTGAAGATGTCAGGATCACCGGGGAGCTGTTTTTT. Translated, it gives CASSEDVRITGELFF.

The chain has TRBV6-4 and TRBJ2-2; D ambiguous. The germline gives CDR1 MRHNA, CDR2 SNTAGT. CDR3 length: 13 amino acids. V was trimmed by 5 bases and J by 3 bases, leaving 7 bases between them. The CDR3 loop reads CASSQEYTGELFF. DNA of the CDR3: TGTGCCAGCAGTCAGGAATACACCGGGGAGCTGTTTTTT.

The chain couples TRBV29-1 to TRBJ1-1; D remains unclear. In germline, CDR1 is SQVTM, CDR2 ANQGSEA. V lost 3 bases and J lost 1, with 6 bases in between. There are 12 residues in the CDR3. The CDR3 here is CSVESQNTEAFF. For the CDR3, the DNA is TGCAGCGTTGAGAGTCAGAACACTGAAGCTTTCTTT.

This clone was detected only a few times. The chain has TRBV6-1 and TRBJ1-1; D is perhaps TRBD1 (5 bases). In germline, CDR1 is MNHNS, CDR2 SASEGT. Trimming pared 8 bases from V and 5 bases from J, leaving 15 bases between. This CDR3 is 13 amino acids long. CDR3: CASLSGGVTEAFF. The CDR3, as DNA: TGTGCCAGCTTGTCCGGGGGGGTTACTGAAGCTTTCTTT.

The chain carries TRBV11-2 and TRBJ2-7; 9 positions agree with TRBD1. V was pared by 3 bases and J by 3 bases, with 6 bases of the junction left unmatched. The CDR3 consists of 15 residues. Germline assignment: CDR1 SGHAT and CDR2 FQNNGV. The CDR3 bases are TGTGCCAGCAGCTTGGCCTGGGACAGGGTCTACGAGCAGTACTTC. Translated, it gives CASSLAWDRVYEQYF.

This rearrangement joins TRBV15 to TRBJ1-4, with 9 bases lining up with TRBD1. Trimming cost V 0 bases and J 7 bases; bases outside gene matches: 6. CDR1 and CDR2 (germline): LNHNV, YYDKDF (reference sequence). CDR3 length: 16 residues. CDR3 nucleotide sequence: TGTGCCACCAGCAGAGATTTACAGGGGGCCGGTGAAAAACTGTTTTTT. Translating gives CATSRDLQGAGEKLFF.

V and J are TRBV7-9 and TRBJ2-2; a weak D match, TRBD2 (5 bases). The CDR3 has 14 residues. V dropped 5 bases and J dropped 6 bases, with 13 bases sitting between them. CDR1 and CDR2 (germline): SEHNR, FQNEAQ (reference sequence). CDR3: CASSISRGPGELFF. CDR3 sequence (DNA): TGTGCCAGCAGCATTAGCCGGGGTCCCGGGGAGCTGTTTTTT.